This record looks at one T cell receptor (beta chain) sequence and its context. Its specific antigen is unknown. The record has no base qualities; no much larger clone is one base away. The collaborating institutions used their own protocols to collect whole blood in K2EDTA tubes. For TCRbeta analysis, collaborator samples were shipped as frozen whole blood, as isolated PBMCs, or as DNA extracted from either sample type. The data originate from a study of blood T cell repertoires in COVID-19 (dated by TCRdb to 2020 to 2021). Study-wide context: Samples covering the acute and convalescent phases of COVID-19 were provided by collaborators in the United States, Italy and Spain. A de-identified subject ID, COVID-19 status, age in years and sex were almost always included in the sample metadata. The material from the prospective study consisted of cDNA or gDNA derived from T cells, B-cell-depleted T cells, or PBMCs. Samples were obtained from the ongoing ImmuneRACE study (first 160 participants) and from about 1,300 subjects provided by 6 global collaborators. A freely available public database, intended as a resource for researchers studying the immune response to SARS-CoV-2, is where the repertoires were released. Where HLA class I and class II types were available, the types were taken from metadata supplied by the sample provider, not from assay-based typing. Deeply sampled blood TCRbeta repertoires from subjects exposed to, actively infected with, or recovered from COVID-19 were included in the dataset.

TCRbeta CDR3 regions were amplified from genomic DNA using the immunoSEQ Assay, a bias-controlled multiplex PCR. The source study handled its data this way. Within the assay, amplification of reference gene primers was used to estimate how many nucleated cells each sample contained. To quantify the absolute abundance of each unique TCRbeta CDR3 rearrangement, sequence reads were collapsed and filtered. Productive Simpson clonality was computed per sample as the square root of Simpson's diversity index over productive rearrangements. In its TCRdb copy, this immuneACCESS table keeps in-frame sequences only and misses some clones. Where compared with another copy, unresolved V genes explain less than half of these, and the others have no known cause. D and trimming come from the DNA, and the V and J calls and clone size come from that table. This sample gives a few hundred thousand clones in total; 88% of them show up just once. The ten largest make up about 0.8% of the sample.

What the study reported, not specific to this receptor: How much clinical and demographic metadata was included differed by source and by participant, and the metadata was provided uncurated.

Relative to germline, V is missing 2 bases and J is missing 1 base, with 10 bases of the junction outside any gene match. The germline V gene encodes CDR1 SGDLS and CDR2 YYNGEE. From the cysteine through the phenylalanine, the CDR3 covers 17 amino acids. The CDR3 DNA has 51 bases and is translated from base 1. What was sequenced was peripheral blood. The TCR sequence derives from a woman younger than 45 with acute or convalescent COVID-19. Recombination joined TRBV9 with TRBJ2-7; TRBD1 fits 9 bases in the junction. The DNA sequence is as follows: TGTGCCAGCAGCGTCTTGCCTGGACAGGGGATTTCCTACGAGCAGTACTTC. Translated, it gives CASSVLPGQGISYEQYF. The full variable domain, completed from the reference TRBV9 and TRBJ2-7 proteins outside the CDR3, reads DSGVTQTPKHLITATGQRVTLRCSPRSGDLSVYWYQQSLDQGLQFLIQYYNGEERAKGNILERFSAQQFPDLHSELNLSSLELGDSALYFCASSVLPGQGISYEQYFGPGTRLTVT.